The entry below gives a single TCR beta chain sequence along with its context. Its antigen is unidentified. This sample was taken from a study of T cell responses to AZD1222 COVID-19 vaccine. Study-level points and caveats: Repertoire samples came only from after the peak T cell response.

Measured with immunoSEQ multiplex PCR; TCRdb has only the in-frame clones, and not every one. The profile shows over 150,000 clones, 80% to 90% of them singletons. The V and J ends lost 0 bases and 4 bases respectively, with 9 bases between them. The CDR3 consists of 14 residues. Germline V gives CDR1 SGDLS, CDR2 YYNGEE. The sample was peripheral blood, taken on day 0 of AZD1222 vaccination. This clonotype was obtained from an adult in good health. The chain links TRBV9 to TRBJ2-3, with unresolved D. CDR3 region: CASSVAPFADTQYF. For the CDR3, the DNA is TGTGCCAGCAGCGTAGCCCCCTTCGCAGATACGCAGTATTTT.